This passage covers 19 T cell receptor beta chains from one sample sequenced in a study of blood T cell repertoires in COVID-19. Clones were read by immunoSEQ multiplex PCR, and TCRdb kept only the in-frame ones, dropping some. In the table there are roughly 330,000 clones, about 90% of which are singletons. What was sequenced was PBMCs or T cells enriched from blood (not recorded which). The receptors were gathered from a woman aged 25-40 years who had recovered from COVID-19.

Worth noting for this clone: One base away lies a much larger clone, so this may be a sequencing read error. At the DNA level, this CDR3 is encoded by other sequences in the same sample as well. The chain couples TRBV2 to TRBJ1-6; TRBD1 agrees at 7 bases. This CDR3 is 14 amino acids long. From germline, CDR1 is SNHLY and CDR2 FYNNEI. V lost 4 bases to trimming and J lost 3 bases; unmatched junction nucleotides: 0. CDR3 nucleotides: TGTGCCAGCAGTGGGGACAGCTATAATTCACCCCTCCACTTT. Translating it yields CASSGDSYNSPLHF.

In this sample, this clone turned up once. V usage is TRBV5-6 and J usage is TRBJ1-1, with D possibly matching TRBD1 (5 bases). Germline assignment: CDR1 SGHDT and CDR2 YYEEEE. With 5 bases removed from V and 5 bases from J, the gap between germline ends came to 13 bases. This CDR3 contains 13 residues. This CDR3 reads CASRMGGRTEAFF. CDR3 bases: TGTGCCAGCAGGATGGGGGGAAGAACTGAAGCTTTCTTT.

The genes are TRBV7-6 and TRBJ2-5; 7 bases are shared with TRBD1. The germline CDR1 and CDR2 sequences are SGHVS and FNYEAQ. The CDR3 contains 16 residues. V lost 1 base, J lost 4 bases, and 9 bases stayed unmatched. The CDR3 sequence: CASSLGQGEFGETQYF. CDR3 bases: TGTGCCAGCAGCTTAGGACAGGGAGAGTTTGGAGAGACCCAGTACTTC.

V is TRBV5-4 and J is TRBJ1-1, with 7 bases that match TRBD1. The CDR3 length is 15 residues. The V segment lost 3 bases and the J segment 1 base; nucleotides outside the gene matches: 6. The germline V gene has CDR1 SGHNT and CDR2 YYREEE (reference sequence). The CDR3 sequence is CASSSATGENTEAFF. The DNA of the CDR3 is TGTGCCAGCAGCTCAGCTACAGGGGAGAACACTGAAGCTTTCTTT.

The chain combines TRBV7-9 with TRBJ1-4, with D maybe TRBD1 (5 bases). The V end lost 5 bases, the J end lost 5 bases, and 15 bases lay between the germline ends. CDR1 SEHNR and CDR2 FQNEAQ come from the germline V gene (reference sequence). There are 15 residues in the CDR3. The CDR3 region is CASSTGRSINEKLFF. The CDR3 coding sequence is TGTGCCAGCAGCACAGGCCGATCCATCAATGAAAAACTGTTTTTT.

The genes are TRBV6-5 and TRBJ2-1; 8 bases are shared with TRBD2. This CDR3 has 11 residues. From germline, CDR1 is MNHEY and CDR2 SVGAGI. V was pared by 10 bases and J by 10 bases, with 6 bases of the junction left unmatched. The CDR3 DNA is TGTGCCACCCGGGGGGGGGCCGAGCAGTTCTTC. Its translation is CATRGGAEQFF.

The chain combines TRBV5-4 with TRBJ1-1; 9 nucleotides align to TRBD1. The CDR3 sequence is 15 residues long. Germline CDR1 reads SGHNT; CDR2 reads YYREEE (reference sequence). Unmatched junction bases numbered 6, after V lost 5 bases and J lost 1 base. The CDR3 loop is CASRETGGTNTEAFF. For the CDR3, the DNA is TGTGCCAGCAGGGAGACAGGGGGAACGAACACTGAAGCTTTCTTT.

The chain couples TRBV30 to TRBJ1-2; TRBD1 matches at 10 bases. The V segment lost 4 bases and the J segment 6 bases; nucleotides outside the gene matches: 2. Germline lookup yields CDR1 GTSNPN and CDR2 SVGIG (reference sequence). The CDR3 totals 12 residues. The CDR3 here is CAWMTGGDGYTF. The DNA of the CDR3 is TGTGCCTGGATGACAGGGGGCGATGGCTACACCTTC.

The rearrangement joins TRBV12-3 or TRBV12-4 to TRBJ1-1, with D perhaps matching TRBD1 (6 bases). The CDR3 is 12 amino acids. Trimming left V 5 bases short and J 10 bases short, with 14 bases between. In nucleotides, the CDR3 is TGTGCCAGCAGTCAGCCCGGACAGAGAGCTTTCTTT. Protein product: CASSQPGQRAFF.

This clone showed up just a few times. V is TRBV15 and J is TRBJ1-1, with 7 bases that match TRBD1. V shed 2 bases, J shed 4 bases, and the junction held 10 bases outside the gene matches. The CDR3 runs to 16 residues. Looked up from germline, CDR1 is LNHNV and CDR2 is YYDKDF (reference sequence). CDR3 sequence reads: CATSRPGGLTGTEAFF. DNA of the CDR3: TGTGCCACCAGCAGACCAGGGGGACTCACAGGCACTGAAGCTTTCTTT.

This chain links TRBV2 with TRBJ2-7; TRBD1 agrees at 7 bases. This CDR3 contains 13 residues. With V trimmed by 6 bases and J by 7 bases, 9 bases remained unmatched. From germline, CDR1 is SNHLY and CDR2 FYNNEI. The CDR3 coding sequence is TGTGCCAGCAGAGATACAGGGGCTCGTGAGCAGTACTTC. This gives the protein CASRDTGAREQYF.

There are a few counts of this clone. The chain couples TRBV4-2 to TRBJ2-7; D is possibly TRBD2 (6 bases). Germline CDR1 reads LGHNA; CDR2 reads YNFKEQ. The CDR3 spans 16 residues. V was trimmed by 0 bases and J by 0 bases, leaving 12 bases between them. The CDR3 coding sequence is TGTGCCAGCAGCCAAGACGACGGGGGAGGCTCCTACGAGCAGTACTTC. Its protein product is CASSQDDGGGSYEQYF.

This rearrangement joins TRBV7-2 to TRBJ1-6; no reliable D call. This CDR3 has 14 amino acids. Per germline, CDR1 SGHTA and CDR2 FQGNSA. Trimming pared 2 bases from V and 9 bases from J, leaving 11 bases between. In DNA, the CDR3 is TGTGCCAGCAGCTTATCAGGTTCGCCTTCACCCCTCCACTTT. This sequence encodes CASSLSGSPSPLHF.

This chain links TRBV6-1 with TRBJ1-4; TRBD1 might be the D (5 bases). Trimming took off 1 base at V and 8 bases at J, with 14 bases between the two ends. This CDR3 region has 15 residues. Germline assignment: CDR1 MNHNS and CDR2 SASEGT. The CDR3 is CASSEGHHQGEKLFF. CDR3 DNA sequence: TGTGCCAGCAGTGAAGGGCATCACCAGGGAGAAAAACTGTTTTTT.

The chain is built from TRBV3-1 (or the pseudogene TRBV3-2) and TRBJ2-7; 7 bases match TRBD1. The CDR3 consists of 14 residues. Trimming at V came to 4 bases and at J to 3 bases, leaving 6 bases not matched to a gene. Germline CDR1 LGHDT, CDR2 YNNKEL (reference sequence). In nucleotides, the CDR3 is TGTGCCAGCAGCCTGACAGGGACGTACTACGAGCAGTACTTC. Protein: CASSLTGTYYEQYF.

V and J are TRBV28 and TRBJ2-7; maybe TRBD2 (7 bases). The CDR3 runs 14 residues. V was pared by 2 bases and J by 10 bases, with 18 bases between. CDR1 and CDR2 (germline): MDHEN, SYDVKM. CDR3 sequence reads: CASSLRGGVLDQYF. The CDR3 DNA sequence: TGTGCCAGCAGTTTAAGGGGGGGGGTCCTCGACCAGTACTTC.

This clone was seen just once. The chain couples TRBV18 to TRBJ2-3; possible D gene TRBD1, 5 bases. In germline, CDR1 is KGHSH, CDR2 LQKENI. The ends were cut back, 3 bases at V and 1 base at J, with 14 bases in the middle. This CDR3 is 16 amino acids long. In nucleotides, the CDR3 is TGTGCCAGCTCACCCCGTAGGGTGACAGGCACAGATACGCAGTATTTT. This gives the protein CASSPRRVTGTDTQYF. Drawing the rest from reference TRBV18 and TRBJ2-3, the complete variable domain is NAGVMQNPRHLVRRRGQEARLRCSPMKGHSHVYWYRQLPEEGLKFMVYLQKENIIDESGMPKERFSAEFPKEGPSILRIQQVVRGDSAAYFCASSPRRVTGTDTQYFGPGTRLTVL.

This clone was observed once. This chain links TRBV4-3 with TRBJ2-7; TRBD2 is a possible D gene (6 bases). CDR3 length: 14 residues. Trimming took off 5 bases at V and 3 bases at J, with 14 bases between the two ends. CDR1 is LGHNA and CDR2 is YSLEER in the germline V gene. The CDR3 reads CASSAELAGYEQYF. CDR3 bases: TGCGCCAGCAGCGCAGAACTAGCAGGCTACGAGCAGTACTTC.

Here the CDR3 reads CASSLEGMNTEAFF. The CDR3 region has the DNA TGCGCCAGCAGCTTAGAGGGCATGAACACTGAAGCTTTCTTT. The gene calls are TRBV5-1 and TRBJ1-1; D gene unclear. CDR1 and CDR2 from the germline V gene are SGHRS and YFSETQ. The germline V and J ends were trimmed by 2 bases and 0 bases, with 8 bases remaining between them. The CDR3 loop spans 14 amino acids. Full variable domain (outside the CDR3, taken from reference TRBV5-1 and TRBJ1-1): KAGVTQTPRYLIKTRGQQVTLSCSPISGHRSVSWYQQTPGQGLQFLFEYFSETQRNKGNFPGRFSGRQFSNSRSEMNVSTLELGDSALYLCASSLEGMNTEAFFGQGTRLTVV.